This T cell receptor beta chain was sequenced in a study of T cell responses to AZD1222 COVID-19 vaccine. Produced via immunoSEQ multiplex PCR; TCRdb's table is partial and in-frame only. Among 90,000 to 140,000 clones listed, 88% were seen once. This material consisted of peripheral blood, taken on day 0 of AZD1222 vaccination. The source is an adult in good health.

The CDR3: CASSWTGTAEDGYTF. In DNA form, the CDR3 reads TGTGCCAGCAGCTGGACCGGGACAGCAGAGGATGGCTACACCTTC. V and J are TRBV7-9 and TRBJ1-2; 7 nucleotides agree with TRBD1. The CDR3 has 15 amino acids. V shed 4 bases, J shed 6 bases, and the junction held 11 bases outside the gene matches. Per the germline V gene, CDR1 is SEHNR and CDR2 is FQNEAQ (reference sequence).